The 5 T cell receptor beta chains below were found in one sample sequenced in a study of blood T cell repertoires in COVID-19. The protocol was immunoSEQ multiplex PCR, while the TCRdb copy is restricted to in-frame clones and leaves out a portion. The data hold approximately 80,000 clones, with 70% to 90% observed a single time. The sample comprised peripheral blood. The receptors originated from an elderly woman with COVID-19, enrolled during active disease.

The chain combines TRBV10-3 with TRBJ2-1; 8 positions match TRBD2. The trim removed 3 bases at V and 4 bases at J, leaving 5 bases unmatched. Germline CDR1 reads ENHRY; CDR2 reads SYGVKD. The CDR3 consists of 15 residues. CDR3 nucleotide sequence: TGTGCCATCAGTGAATCACTAGCGGTATACAATGAGCAGTTCTTC. Amino acid sequence: CAISESLAVYNEQFF.

The gene calls are TRBV15 and TRBJ2-7; D not resolved. Trimming cost V 0 bases and J 3 bases, with 6 bases left between them. This CDR3 region has 13 residues. Germline V gene sequence: CDR1 LNHNV, CDR2 YYDKDF (reference sequence). CDR3 nucleotides: TGTGCCACCAGCAGAGATCACAGCTACGAGCAGTACTTC. Translation gives CATSRDHSYEQYF.

The table lists this clone with a few counts. The V gene is TRBV10-2, the J gene TRBJ2-7, with 7 bases matching TRBD2. The V gene's germline CDR1 is WSHSY and CDR2 SAAADI. V lost 6 bases to trimming and J lost 7 bases; unmatched junction nucleotides: 9. The CDR3 has 13 residues. This CDR3 reads CASRRDYWGEQYF. The CDR3 DNA reads TGCGCCAGCAGGAGGGACTACTGGGGGGAGCAGTACTTC.

This clone was observed a single time. The rearrangement links TRBV6-5 to TRBJ2-1; 9 bases fit TRBD1. Germline V gene sequence: CDR1 MNHEY, CDR2 SVGAGI. After removal of 5 bases from V and 5 bases from J, the junction contained 7 bases not matched to a gene. The CDR3 has 15 amino acids. Here the CDR3 reads CASSINRGLNNEQFF. CDR3 DNA sequence: TGTGCCAGCAGTATTAACAGGGGGCTCAACAATGAGCAGTTCTTC.

V usage is TRBV18 and J usage is TRBJ1-4; 7 bases are shared with TRBD1. Looked up from germline, CDR1 is KGHSH and CDR2 is LQKENI. CDR3 size: 18 residues. V shed 4 bases and J 0 bases; nucleotides not matched to a gene: 11. The CDR3 reads CASSLDRVWRATNEKLFF. DNA of the CDR3: TGTGCCAGCTCACTAGACAGGGTCTGGAGAGCAACTAATGAAAAACTGTTTTTT.